A selection of T cell receptor beta chains follows, all from one sample in a study of blood T cell repertoires in COVID-19. The table came from immunoSEQ multiplex PCR; TCRdb's copy has only in-frame clones and leaves some out. The sample contains tens of thousands of clones, around 89% of which appear only once. What was sequenced was peripheral blood. Every receptor here comes from a man aged 45-65 years with COVID-19, enrolled during active disease. Both conserved end residues are part of each CDR3. A D gene is named only where the DNA matches it firmly. Part of the rows lack a size; the others show once, few, many or a class for expanded clones.

>TRBV30|NA|TRBJ1-6|TRBD1
TGTGCCTGGAGAAAAACAGGGGGAAATTCACCCCTCCACTTT
CAWRKTGGNSPLHF
>TRBV7-7|NA|TRBJ2-2|TRBD2
TGTGCTAGCAGCTTAGCTGGCGGGGGATCCGGGGAGCTGTTTTTT
CASSLAGGGSGELFF
>TRBV29-1|NA|TRBJ1-2|NA
TGCAGCGTTGGGGAGAACGGCTACACCTTC
CSVGENGYTF
>TRBV5-3|NA|TRBJ1-2|TRBD1
TGTGCCAGAAGCTTGGAGGGGACCCAGGGGGCAGGGCCGGGAGGCTACACCTTC
CARSLEGTQGAGPGGYTF
>TRBV6-2/TRBV6-3|once|TRBJ2-1|TRBD2
TGTGCCAGCAGCTTGGGACTAGCGGGGGCGCTCGGGTGGTACAATGAGCAGTTCTTC
CASSLGLAGALGWYNEQFF
>TRBV18|NA|TRBJ2-1|NA
TGTGCCAGCTCACCATCGGGGGTCAATGAGCAGTTCTTC
CASSPSGVNEQFF
>TRBV7-7|NA|TRBJ2-7|NA
TGTGCTAGCACTACGGGACTCCTCTACGAGCAGTACTTC
CASTTGLLYEQYF
>TRBV7-2|NA|TRBJ2-2|TRBD2
TGTGCCAGCAGCCGGGGGGGTGGTCCCCAGAACACCGGGGAGCTGTTTTTT
CASSRGGGPQNTGELFF
>TRBV4-2|NA|TRBJ2-7|TRBD2
TGTGCCAGCAGCCAGACGACTAGCGGGGGGGCCGTATGGTCCTACGAGCAGTACTTC
CASSQTTSGGAVWSYEQYF
>TRBV7-8|NA|TRBJ2-5|TRBD2
TGTGCCAGCAGTTCCGGGACTACCAAAGAGACCCAGTACTTC
CASSSGTTKETQYF
>TRBV11-2|once|TRBJ1-2|NA
TGTGCCAGCGGACGACAGACCCGGACCTATGGCTACACCTTC
CASGRQTRTYGYTF
>TRBV7-9|NA|TRBJ1-2|NA
TGCGCCAGCAGCTTAGAGGGGATGGGTGGCTACACCTTC
CASSLEGMGGYTF
>TRBV5-1|NA|TRBJ2-1|TRBD2
TGCGCCAGCAGAAGTGGGACTAGCGGGGTTAATGTGCAGTTCTTC
CASRSGTSGVNVQFF
>TRBV7-2|once|TRBJ1-3|NA
TGTGCCAGCAGCTCCACCCCGACAAGCTCTGGAAACACCATATATTTT
CASSSTPTSSGNTIYF